These T cell receptor beta chains were read from a single sample in a study of PD-L1 blockade in urothelial cancer. Clones were read by immunoSEQ multiplex PCR, and TCRdb kept only the in-frame ones, dropping some. The top ten clones hold under 3.5% of a sample with over 100,000 clones, roughly 80% of them seen once. The source material was PBMCs, sampled around atezolizumab (anti-PD-L1) treatment. Receptors originate from a man aged 50 to 60 with urothelial cancer. Each CDR3 is given with its conserved first and last residue. The D gene is left open where the match is weak.

D gene	V gene	CDR3 protein
TRBD1	TRBV5-1	CASSHRQGARQETQYF
TRBD2	TRBV7-3	CASSLIPSLSGSNEQFF
TRBD1	TRBV18	CASSPRAGGQETQYF
NA	TRBV28	CASSRGVLTKLFF
TRBD1	TRBV27	CASSYTGGSSGANVLTF
TRBD1	TRBV9	CASSIRQGGSHGANVLTF
TRBD1	TRBV5-1	CASSSPGQGKNGYTF
NA	TRBV4-1	CASSQEGETSPRLVRFF
TRBD1	TRBV5-6	CASSLFPTGPYEQYF
NA	TRBV4-2	CASSQAALQETQYF
TRBD2	TRBV5-1	CASSPGLAGVGDEQYF
NA	TRBV11-2	CASSFTGRPTNTEAFF
NA	TRBV2	CASTFTGLGEQFF
TRBD2	TRBV28	CASRKPTSVSYEQYF
TRBD1	TRBV27	CASKARQGSNQPQHF
TRBD2	TRBV5-4	CASSFSGSGEQFF
NA	TRBV28	CASKGDGAGHLYNEQFF
TRBD2	TRBV7-9	CASSLALRTSGTSTYEQYF
NA	TRBV30	CAWRRGGNSPLHF
NA	TRBV5-8	CASRREYF
NA	TRBV29-1	CSVAGSAEAFF
NA	TRBV15	CATSRQGTSGANVLTF
NA	TRBV2	CAAVQAGEQQYF
TRBD1	TRBV18	CASSPPGTGTDTQYF
TRBD2	TRBV9	CASSVSGRAKPDEQYF
NA	TRBV5-1	CASSVFTSNTGELFF
TRBD2	TRBV5-1	CASSWSGRATDTQYF
NA	TRBV7-2	CASSLGGEQFF
TRBD1	TRBV5-1	CASSPLPGQGTGTEAFF
NA	TRBV4-1	CASSQAAGQGKNIQYF
NA	TRBV5-6	CASTQTGTAYEQYF
TRBD1	TRBV5-4	CASSKDRERTYGYTF
NA	TRBV7-8	CASSLAEEQFF
TRBD2	TRBV5-1	CASSSPSGRGMGGTDTQYF
TRBD2	TRBV2	CASSPPRTSGSRSDTQYF
TRBD2	TRBV5-1	CASSARLAVQETQYF
NA	TRBV18	CASSSSMNSPLHF
NA	TRBV18	CASSPLSLYTGELFF
NA	TRBV6-9	CASKAGGSGNTIYF
NA	TRBV28	CASSPGTPYEQYF
NA	TRBV6-6	CASSYGGSSSYEQYF
NA	TRBV5-1	CASSFDFGNSGQETQYF
NA	TRBV6-5	CASSLDRSSYNEQFF
TRBD1	TRBV9	CASSVEGQGSSGANVLTF
NA	TRBV19	CASSIDWATAAYEQYF
NA	TRBV15	CATSVEHRYTQYF
TRBD1	TRBV7-2	CASSFIGGEGNQPQHF
NA	TRBV27	CASSFAGQIYTGELFF
TRBD1	TRBV5-4	CASSTPGQGHEKLFF
TRBD1	TRBV6-5	CASRPDRGGNQPQHF
NA	TRBV6-5	CLGGDGYTF
NA	TRBV7-9	CASRVGVATEAFF
TRBD1	TRBV5-1	CASSLDHRGVAEAFF
TRBD2	TRBV27	CASSPWTSLDEQFF
TRBD1	TRBV29-1	CSDRDRVIRRDSGANVLTF
TRBD1	TRBV27	CASRTGTGFYEQYF
TRBD1	TRBV7-9	CASSLTTGAVDEQYF